Listed below are T cell receptor beta chains from one sample, sequenced in a study of T-cell memory formation after mild COVID-19. MiXCR, run by TCRdb on the 5' RACE reads, gives a single entry per CDR3 protein. The table shows around 320,000 distinct CDR3 sequences, with roughly 13% occurring only once. The specimen was PBMCs or a T cell subset sorted from them (not recorded which). All receptors derive from a man younger than 30 who had mild COVID-19 (a few samples of this study predate the infection). Cell type and time point are not known. Each CDR3 is given with its conserved first and last residue. Fields, in order: clone size, J gene, D gene, V gene, CDR3 protein, CDR3 DNA. D genes are given only for firm matches. Not every row has a clone size; where given, it reads once, few, many or a size class.

>few|TRBJ1-1|.|TRBV29-1
CSVEGTTNTEAFF
TGCAGCGTCGAGGGGACCACCAACACTGAAGCTTTCTTT
>.|TRBJ2-5|.|TRBV11-2
CASSLDQKTWETQYF
TGTGCCAGCAGCTTAGATCAGAAGACATGGGAGACCCAGTACTTC
>few|TRBJ2-5|.|TRBV2
CAASPELWETQYF
TGTGCCGCCTCGCCGGAGTTGTGGGAGACCCAGTACTTC
>few|TRBJ1-1|.|TRBV6-6
CASSYSSGPEAFF
TGTGCCAGCAGTTACTCATCCGGGCCTGAAGCTTTCTTT
>few|TRBJ2-1|.|TRBV7-2
CASSFRDGEQFF
TGTGCCAGCAGCTTCAGGGATGGTGAGCAGTTCTTC
>few|TRBJ1-5|.|TRBV4-1
CASSQGPGAIQPQHF
TGCGCCAGCAGCCAAGGGCCGGGGGCCATTCAGCCCCAGCATTTT
>.|TRBJ2-2|TRBD2|TRBV29-1
CSVHPSGGVTGELFF
TGCAGCGTTCACCCTAGCGGGGGGGTGACCGGGGAGCTGTTTTTT
>.|TRBJ2-3|.|TRBV6-2/TRBV6-3
CASSYIGDMTDTQYF
TGTGCCAGCAGTTATATCGGGGATATGACAGATACGCAGTATTTT
>few|TRBJ1-1|.|TRBV7-2
CASSLDLHATEAFF
TGTGCCAGCAGCCTAGACCTACACGCTACTGAAGCTTTCTTT
>.|TRBJ2-4|.|TRBV12-3/TRBV12-4
CASSPPITGTVQYF
TGTGCCAGCAGTCCGCCGATAACAGGGACGGTTCAGTACTTC
>few|TRBJ1-4|.|TRBV20-1
CSARDGRAGEKLFF
TGCAGTGCTAGAGACGGCAGGGCCGGTGAAAAACTGTTTTTT
>few|TRBJ1-2|.|TRBV6-5
CASSYSGSSSNYGYTF
TGTGCCAGCAGTTACTCGGGAAGTAGCAGTAACTATGGCTACACCTTC
>few|TRBJ1-2|.|TRBV6-6
CASTPGTTYGYTF
TGTGCCAGCACCCCCGGGACAACCTATGGCTACACCTTC
>.|TRBJ1-2|.|TRBV20-1
CSASRGPGYGYTF
TGCAGTGCTAGTCGGGGACCCGGCTATGGCTACACCTTC
>.|TRBJ2-3|.|TRBV6-2/TRBV6-3
CASSLGVATDTQYF
TGTGCCAGCAGCCTCGGGGTAGCCACAGATACGCAGTATTTT
>.|TRBJ2-3|TRBD2|TRBV6-6
CASSFGLAGDTQYF
TGTGCCAGCAGTTTTGGACTAGCGGGAGATACGCAGTATTTT
>few|TRBJ1-1|.|TRBV20-1
CSARGKMNTEAFF
TGCAGTGCTAGGGGAAAGATGAACACTGAAGCTTTCTTT
>.|TRBJ1-5|.|TRBV2
CASSVEAGNQPQHF
TGTGCCAGCAGTGTGGAAGCTGGAAATCAGCCCCAGCATTTT
>.|TRBJ2-3|.|TRBV4-3
CASSRRGATTDTQYF
TGCGCCAGCAGCCGTCGCGGGGCAACTACAGATACGCAGTATTTT
>many|TRBJ2-5|.|TRBV5-1
CASSLAYRVGETQYF
TGCGCCAGCAGCTTGGCCTACAGGGTCGGGGAGACCCAGTACTTC
>.|TRBJ2-4|.|TRBV20-1
CSARDSGGLGAKNIQYF
TGCAGTGCTAGAGACTCCGGCGGTCTTGGGGCCAAAAACATTCAGTACTTC
>.|TRBJ1-1|.|TRBV20-1
CSEKGQMNTEAFF
TGCAGCGAAAAGGGGCAGATGAACACTGAAGCTTTCTTT
>.|TRBJ2-2|TRBD1|TRBV5-1
CASSLRTGGAGELFF
TGCGCCAGCAGCTTGCGGACAGGGGGCGCCGGGGAGCTGTTTTTT
>.|TRBJ2-5|.|TRBV18
CASSPSFQETQYF
TGTGCCAGCTCACCCTCGTTCCAAGAGACCCAGTACTTC
>.|TRBJ2-5|.|TRBV7-9
CASQRRGETQYF
TGTGCCAGCCAGCGCAGGGGAGAGACCCAGTACTTC
>.|TRBJ1-4|.|TRBV6-5
CASSLLAGRRNEKLFF
TGTGCCAGCAGTTTGTTAGCGGGGCGACGTAATGAAAAACTGTTTTTT
>.|TRBJ2-7|.|TRBV4-1
CASSRPRNYEQYF
TGCGCCAGCAGCCGTCCACGTAACTACGAGCAGTACTTC
>few|TRBJ2-6|.|TRBV18
CASSATGPYYSGANVLTF
TGTGCCAGCTCAGCAACGGGACCCTACTACTCTGGGGCCAACGTCCTGACTTTC
>.|TRBJ2-5|.|TRBV5-6
CASSLWAEGGLETQYF
TGTGCCAGCAGCTTGTGGGCAGAAGGTGGATTGGAGACCCAGTACTTC
>.|TRBJ2-1|TRBD2|TRBV5-1
CASSLAAGGLSGKFF
TGCGCCAGCAGCTTGGCTGCGGGGGGGCTCTCTGGGAAGTTCTTC
>few|TRBJ1-4|.|TRBV21-1
CASSKGNRGPVTGNLGGEKLFF
TGTGCCAGCAGCAAAGGGAATCGAGGCCCCGTGACAGGAAACCTCGGGGGTGAAAAACTGTTTTTT
>few|TRBJ2-3|TRBD2|TRBV28
CASGASPRTSGGKDTQYF
TGTGCCAGCGGCGCCTCTCCCCGGACTAGCGGGGGAAAAGATACGCAGTATTTT
>.|TRBJ1-1|TRBD1|TRBV7-2
CASSYNSGTVYTEAFF
TGTGCCAGCAGCTACAATTCCGGGACAGTATACACTGAAGCTTTCTTT
>few|TRBJ2-3|.|TRBV7-2
CASSPLPTDTQYF
TGTGCCAGCAGCCCTCTCCCCACAGATACGCAGTATTTT
>many|TRBJ2-4|TRBD1|TRBV7-9
CASRTTGGNIQYF
TGTGCCAGCAGGACTACAGGGGGAAACATTCAGTACTTC
>many|TRBJ2-2|.|TRBV12-3/TRBV12-4
CASSPGPTNTGELFF
TGTGCCAGCAGTCCAGGGCCAACGAACACCGGGGAGCTGTTTTTT
>few|TRBJ1-1|.|TRBV7-3
CASRPGGKAFF
TGTGCCAGCAGACCGGGGGGGAAAGCTTTCTTT
>.|TRBJ2-5|TRBD2|TRBV7-7
CASSFGSGGQETQYF
TGTGCTAGCAGCTTTGGGAGCGGGGGCCAAGAGACCCAGTACTTC
>few|TRBJ1-3|.|TRBV7-9
CASSLVVQPPYGVNTIYF
TGTGCCAGCAGCTTAGTCGTCCAGCCACCTTATGGGGTAAACACCATATATTTT
>.|TRBJ1-1|TRBD1|TRBV7-8
CASSSRWTGSEAFF
TGTGCCAGCAGCAGCCGATGGACAGGGAGTGAGGCTTTCTTT
>few|TRBJ2-1|.|TRBV29-1
CSVEDLVGGPPRQFF
TGCAGCGTTGAAGATCTTGTGGGGGGCCCGCCGCGGCAGTTCTTC
>.|TRBJ2-7|.|TRBV7-8
CASSLAIGVQYF
TGTGCCAGCAGCTTAGCCATAGGGGTCCAGTACTTC
>.|TRBJ1-5|.|TRBV20-1
CSATGILDQPQHF
TGCAGTGCAACCGGCATTCTCGATCAGCCCCAGCATTTT
>many|TRBJ2-3|TRBD2|TRBV20-1
CSASTAGDLDTDTQYF
TGCAGTGCTAGTACGGCGGGGGACTTGGACACAGATACGCAGTATTTT